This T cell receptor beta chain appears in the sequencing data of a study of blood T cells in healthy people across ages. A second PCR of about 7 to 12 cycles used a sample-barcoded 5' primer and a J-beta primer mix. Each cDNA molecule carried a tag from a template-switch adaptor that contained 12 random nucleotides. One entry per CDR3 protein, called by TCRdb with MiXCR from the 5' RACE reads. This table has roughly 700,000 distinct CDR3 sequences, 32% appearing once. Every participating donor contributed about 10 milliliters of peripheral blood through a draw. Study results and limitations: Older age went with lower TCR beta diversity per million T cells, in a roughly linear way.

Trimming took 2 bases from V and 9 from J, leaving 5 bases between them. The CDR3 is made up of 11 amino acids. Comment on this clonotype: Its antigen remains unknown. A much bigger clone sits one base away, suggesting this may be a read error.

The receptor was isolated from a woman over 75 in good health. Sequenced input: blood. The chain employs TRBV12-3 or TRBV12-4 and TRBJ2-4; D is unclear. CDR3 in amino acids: CASSLSGIQYF. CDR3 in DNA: TGTGCCAGCAGTTTATCGGGCATTCAGTACTTC.